This TCR beta chain was sequenced in a study of CD8 T cells in ankylosing spondylitis. Findings of the study overall: Earlier studies detected some motif variants in reactive arthritis synovial fluid and blood. Ankylosing spondylitis blood appeared to carry a characteristic TCR beta motif of roughly 8 highly homologous variants.

Germline values: CDR1 DFQATT, CDR2 SNEGSKA (reference sequence). V was pared by 6 bases and J by 11 bases, with 20 bases between. The CDR3 has 13 residues. Libraries for TCR beta were made by quantitative 5'-RACE with molecular barcodes. MiXCR was run by TCRdb on the 5' RACE reads, yielding one entry per CDR3 protein. The table includes 300,000 to 400,000 distinct CDR3 sequences, about 20% detected once. For this clonotype: Its antigen is undetermined.

This chain connects TRBV20-1 to TRBJ2-1; D uncertain. The material sequenced was blood, either unsorted or a sorted T cell fraction (not recorded which). The clonotype was recovered from a male donor with ankylosing spondylitis. CDR3 in amino acids: CSARHSPHIQQFF. The CDR3 nucleotides are TGCAGTGCGAGACACAGTCCCCACATTCAGCAGTTCTTC.